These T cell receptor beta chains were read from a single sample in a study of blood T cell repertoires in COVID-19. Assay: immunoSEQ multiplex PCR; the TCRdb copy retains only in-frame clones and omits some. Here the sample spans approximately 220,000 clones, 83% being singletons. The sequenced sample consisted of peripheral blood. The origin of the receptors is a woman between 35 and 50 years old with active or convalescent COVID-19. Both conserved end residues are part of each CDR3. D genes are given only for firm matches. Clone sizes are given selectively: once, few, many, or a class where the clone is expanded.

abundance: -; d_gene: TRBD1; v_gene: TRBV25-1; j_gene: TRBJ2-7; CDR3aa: CASSESGQGWQYF; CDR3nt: TGTGCCAGCAGTGAATCTGGACAGGGCTGGCAGTACTTC
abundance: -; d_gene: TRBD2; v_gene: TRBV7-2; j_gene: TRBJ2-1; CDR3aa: CASLMRGGYNEQFF; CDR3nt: TGTGCCAGCCTCATGCGGGGGGGTTACAATGAGCAGTTCTTC
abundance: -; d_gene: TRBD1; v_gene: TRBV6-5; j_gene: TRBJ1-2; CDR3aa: CASSYDREDLYGYTF; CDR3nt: TGTGCCAGCAGTTATGACAGGGAAGATCTCTATGGCTACACCTTC
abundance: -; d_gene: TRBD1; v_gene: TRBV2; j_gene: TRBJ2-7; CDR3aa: CASRPRTGVYEQYF; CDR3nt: TGTGCCAGCAGACCCAGGACAGGGGTCTACGAGCAGTACTTC
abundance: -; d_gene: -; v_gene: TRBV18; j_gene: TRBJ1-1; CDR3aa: CASSPPVQVEAFF; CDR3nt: TGTGCCAGCTCACCACCGGTGCAGGTTGAAGCTTTCTTT
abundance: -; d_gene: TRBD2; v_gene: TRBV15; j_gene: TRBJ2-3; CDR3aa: CATSPGLAATDTQYF; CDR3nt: TGTGCCACCTCACCCGGACTAGCGGCCACAGATACGCAGTATTTT
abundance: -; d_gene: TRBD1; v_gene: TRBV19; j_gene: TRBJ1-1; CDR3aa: CASSTGGWDTEAFF; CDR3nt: TGTGCCAGTAGCACAGGGGGCTGGGACACTGAAGCTTTCTTT
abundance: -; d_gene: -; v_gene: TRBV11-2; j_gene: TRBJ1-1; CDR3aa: CASSFRTAFEAFF; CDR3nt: TGTGCCAGCAGCTTTCGCACCGCGTTTGAAGCTTTCTTT
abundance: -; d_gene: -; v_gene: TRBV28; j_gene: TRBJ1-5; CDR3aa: CASSRVYQPQHF; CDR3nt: TGTGCCAGCAGTCGGGTTTATCAGCCCCAGCATTTT
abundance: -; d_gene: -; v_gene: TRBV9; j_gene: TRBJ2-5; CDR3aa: CASSVDVDSEETQYF; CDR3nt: TGTGCCAGCAGCGTAGATGTCGACAGTGAAGAGACCCAGTACTTC
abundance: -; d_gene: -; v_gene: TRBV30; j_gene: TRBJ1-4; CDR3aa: CARGSNEKLFF; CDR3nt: TGTGCTCGGGGGTCTAATGAAAAACTGTTTTTT
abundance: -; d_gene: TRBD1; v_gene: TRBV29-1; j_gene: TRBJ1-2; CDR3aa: CSVADVGTGDYGYTF; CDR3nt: TGCAGCGTTGCTGACGTTGGGACAGGGGACTATGGCTACACCTTC
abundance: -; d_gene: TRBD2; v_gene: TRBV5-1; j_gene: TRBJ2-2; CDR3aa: CASSNEPGGNTGELFF; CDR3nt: TGCGCCAGCAGCAACGAGCCGGGGGGAAACACCGGGGAGCTGTTTTTT
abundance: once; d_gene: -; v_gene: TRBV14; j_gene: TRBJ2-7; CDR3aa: CASRADTNSYEQYF; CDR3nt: TGTGCCAGCAGGGCGGACACGAATTCCTACGAGCAGTACTTC
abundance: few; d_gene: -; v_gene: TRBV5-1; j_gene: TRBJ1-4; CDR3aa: CASSLAGRTANEKLFF; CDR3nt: TGCGCCAGCAGCTTGGCAGGGAGGACTGCTAATGAAAAACTGTTTTTT
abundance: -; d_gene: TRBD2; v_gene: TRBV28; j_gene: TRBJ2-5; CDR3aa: CASSLGLAGAQETQYF; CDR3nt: TGTGCCAGCAGTTTAGGGCTAGCGGGGGCCCAAGAGACCCAGTACTTC
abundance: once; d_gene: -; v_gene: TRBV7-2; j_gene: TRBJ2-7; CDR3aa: CASSLEHQSYEQYF; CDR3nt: TGTGCCAGCAGCTTAGAACACCAGTCCTACGAGCAGTACTTC
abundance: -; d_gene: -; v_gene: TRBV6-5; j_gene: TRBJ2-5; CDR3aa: CASSVTGYRETQYF; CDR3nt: TGTGCCAGCAGCGTCACAGGGTATCGAGAGACCCAGTACTTC
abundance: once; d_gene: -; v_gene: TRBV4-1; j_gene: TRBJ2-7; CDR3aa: CASSQSARRGTYEQYF; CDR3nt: TGCGCCAGCAGCCAATCCGCGAGAAGGGGAACCTACGAGCAGTACTTC
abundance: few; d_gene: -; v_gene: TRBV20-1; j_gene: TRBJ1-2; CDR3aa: CSASNPQGLGDGYTF; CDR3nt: TGCAGTGCTAGTAATCCGCAGGGGCTCGGCGATGGCTACACCTTC
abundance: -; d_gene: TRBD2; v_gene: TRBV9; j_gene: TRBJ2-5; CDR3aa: CASSDPEVGGMETQYF; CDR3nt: TGTGCCAGCAGCGACCCCGAGGTGGGGGGGATGGAGACCCAGTACTTC
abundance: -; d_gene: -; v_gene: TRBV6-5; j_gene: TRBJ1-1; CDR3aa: CASRRTLQGPEAFF; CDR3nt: TGTGCCAGCAGACGCACACTACAGGGCCCTGAAGCTTTCTTT
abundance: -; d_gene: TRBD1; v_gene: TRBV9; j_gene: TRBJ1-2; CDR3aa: CASSAAPGQGLDGYTF; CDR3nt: TGTGCCAGCAGCGCAGCCCCGGGACAGGGGTTAGATGGCTACACCTTC
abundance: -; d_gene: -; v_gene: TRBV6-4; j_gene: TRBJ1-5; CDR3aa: CASSDREGQPQHF; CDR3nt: TGTGCCAGCAGTGACAGGGAGGGTCAGCCCCAGCATTTT
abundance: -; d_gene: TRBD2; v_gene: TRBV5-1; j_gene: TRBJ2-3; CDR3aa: CASSERLAGGTDTQYF; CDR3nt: TGCGCCAGCAGCGAACGACTAGCGGGGGGCACAGATACGCAGTATTTT
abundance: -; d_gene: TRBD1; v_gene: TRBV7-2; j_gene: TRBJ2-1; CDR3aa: CASSPLGTGRRSYNEQFF; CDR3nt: TGTGCCAGCAGCCCCCTCGGGACAGGGCGCAGATCCTACAATGAGCAGTTCTTC
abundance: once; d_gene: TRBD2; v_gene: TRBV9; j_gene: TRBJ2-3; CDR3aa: CASSLSSRPGTRGDTQYF; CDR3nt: TGTGCCAGCAGCCTCTCTTCCCGACCCGGGACTAGAGGCGATACGCAGTATTTT
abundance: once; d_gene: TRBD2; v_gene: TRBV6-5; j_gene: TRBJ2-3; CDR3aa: CASSKRGLSTDTQYF; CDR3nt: TGTGCCAGCAGCAAGCGGGGGCTTAGCACAGATACGCAGTATTTT
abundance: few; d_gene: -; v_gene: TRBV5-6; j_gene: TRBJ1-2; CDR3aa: CASSLQGAHGYTF; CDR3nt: TGTGCCAGCAGCTTGCAAGGGGCGCATGGCTACACCTTC
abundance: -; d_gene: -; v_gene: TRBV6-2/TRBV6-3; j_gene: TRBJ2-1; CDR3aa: CASSYSIFSEQFF; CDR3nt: TGTGCCAGCAGTTACTCGATTTTCAGTGAGCAGTTCTTC
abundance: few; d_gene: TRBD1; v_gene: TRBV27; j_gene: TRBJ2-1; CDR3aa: CASSWDRHNEQFF; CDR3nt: TGTGCCAGCAGTTGGGACAGACACAATGAGCAGTTCTTC
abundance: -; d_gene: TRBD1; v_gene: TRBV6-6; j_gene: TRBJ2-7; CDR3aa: CASSHARTGGGYEQYF; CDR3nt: TGTGCCAGCAGCCATGCTAGGACAGGGGGTGGCTACGAGCAGTACTTC
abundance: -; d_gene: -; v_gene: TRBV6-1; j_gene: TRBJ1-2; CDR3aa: CASSEAGQHPLYGYTF; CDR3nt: TGTGCCAGCAGTGAAGCGGGGCAGCACCCCCTCTATGGCTACACCTTC
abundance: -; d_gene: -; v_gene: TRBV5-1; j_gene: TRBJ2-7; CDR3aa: CASSPLPPAGEQYF; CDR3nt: TGCGCCAGCAGTCCTCTACCCCCAGCAGGCGAGCAGTACTTC
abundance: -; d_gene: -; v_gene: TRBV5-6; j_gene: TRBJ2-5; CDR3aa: CASSLYRDQETQYF; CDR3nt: TGTGCCAGCAGCTTGTACAGGGACCAAGAGACCCAGTACTTC
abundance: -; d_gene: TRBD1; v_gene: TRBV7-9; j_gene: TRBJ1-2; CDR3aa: CASSSQGGSGIGYGYTF; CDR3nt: TGTGCCAGCAGCTCCCAGGGGGGATCAGGGATCGGTTATGGCTACACCTTC
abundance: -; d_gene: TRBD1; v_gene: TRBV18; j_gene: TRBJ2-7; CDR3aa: CASSPGQTYEQYF; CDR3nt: TGTGCCAGCTCACCGGGACAGACCTACGAGCAGTACTTC
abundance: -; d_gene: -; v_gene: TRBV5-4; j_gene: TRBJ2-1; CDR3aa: CASSLLSGSDEQFF; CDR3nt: TGTGCCAGCAGCCTTCTATCCGGGAGTGATGAGCAGTTCTTC
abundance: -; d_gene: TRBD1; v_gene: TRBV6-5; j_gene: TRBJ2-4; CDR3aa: CASSYGGGQGVIQYF; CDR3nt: TGTGCCAGCAGTTACGGGGGCGGACAGGGTGTCATTCAGTACTTC
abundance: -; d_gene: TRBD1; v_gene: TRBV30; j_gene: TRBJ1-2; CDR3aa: CAWRPKTGTGGVYGYTF; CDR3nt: TGTGCCTGGAGACCTAAAACCGGGACAGGGGGCGTCTATGGCTACACCTTC
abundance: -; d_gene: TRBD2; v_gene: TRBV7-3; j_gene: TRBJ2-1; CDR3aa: CATSPAGMNEQFF; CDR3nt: TGTGCCACCTCGCCAGCGGGAATGAATGAGCAGTTCTTC
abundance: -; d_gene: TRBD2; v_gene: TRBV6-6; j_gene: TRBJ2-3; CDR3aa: CASSPRRGRLAGGTDTQYF; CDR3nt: TGTGCCAGCAGTCCGCGGAGGGGTCGACTAGCGGGGGGCACAGATACGCAGTATTTT
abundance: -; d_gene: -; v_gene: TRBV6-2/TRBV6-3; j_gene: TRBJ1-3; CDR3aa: CASSTSGLSLGNTIYF; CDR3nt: TGTGCCAGCAGTACATCGGGACTCAGCCTTGGAAACACCATATATTTT
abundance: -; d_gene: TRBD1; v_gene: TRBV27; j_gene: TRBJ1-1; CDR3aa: CASSQTGGGLNTEAFF; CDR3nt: TGTGCCAGCAGTCAGACAGGGGGTGGCTTGAACACTGAAGCTTTCTTT
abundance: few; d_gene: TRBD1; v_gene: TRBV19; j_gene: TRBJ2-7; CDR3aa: CASSRSGQGEYEQYF; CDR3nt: TGTGCCAGTAGTAGGTCGGGACAGGGGGAATACGAGCAGTACTTC
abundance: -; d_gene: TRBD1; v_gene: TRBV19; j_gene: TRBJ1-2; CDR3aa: CASSPTGGGYGYTF; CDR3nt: TGTGCCAGTAGTCCAACAGGGGGCGGGTATGGCTACACCTTC
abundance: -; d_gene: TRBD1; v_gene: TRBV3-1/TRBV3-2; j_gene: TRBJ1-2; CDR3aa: CASSQGTGAGGYTF; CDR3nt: TGTGCCAGCAGCCAAGGTACAGGGGCTGGAGGCTACACCTTC
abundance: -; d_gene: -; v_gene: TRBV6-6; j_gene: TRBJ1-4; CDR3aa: CASILRGVGFEKLFF; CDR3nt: TGTGCCAGCATTTTACGGGGAGTCGGGTTTGAAAAACTGTTTTTT
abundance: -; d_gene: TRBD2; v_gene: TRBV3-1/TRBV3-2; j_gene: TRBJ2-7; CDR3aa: CASSQGGAGGGYEQYF; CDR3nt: TGTGCCAGCAGCCAAGGGGGAGCGGGAGGGGGATACGAGCAGTACTTC
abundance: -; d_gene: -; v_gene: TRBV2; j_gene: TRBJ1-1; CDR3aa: CASNRGYDTEAFF; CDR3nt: TGTGCCAGCAATAGGGGGTACGACACTGAAGCTTTCTTT
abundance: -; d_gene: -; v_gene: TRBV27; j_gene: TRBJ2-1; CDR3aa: CASSRERDNEQFF; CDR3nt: TGTGCCAGCAGTCGCGAACGAGACAATGAGCAGTTCTTC
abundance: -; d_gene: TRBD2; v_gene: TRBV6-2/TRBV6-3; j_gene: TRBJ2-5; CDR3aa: CASSYLAGETQYF; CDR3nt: TGTGCCAGCAGTTACCTAGCGGGGGAGACCCAGTACTTC
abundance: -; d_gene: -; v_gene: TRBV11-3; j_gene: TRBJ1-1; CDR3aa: CASSLRSRVNTEAFF; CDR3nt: TGTGCCAGCAGCCTACGCTCGAGAGTGAACACTGAAGCTTTCTTT
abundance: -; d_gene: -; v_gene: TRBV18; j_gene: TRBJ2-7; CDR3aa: CASSPARGPYEQYF; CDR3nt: TGTGCCAGCTCACCGGCCAGGGGCCCCTACGAGCAGTACTTC